This is a list of T cell receptor beta chains from one sample in a study of OX40 agonist ivuxolimab in advanced cancers. Profiling relied on immunoSEQ multiplex PCR, and the TCRdb table lists in-frame clones only, not all of them. Seen here are about 93,000 clones, about 90% observed once, and the top ten hold roughly 0.53%. This specimen consisted of CD4+ or CD8+ T cells sorted from blood, obtained in a trial of the OX40 agonist ivuxolimab. These receptor sequences come from an adult with an advanced solid tumor such as melanoma, head and neck, liver or kidney cancer. Each CDR3 is given with its conserved first and last residue. Each record gives: clone size, V gene, J gene, D gene, CDR3 DNA, CDR3 protein. D genes are given only for firm matches. Clone size is shown for a subset of rows, as once, few, many or a class of expanded clone.

>few|TRBV2|TRBJ2-7|.
TGTGCCAGCAGTAAAGAGGGGGGACCCTACGAGCAGTACTTC
CASSKEGGPYEQYF
>.|TRBV7-2|TRBJ1-2|.
TGTGCCAGCAGCTCCGGGGGGAGTGGCTACACCTTC
CASSSGGSGYTF
>.|TRBV19|TRBJ2-2|TRBD2
TGTGCCAGTAGTTTACTAGCGGGGCAAACCCGAGGGAAGCTGTTTTTT
CASSLLAGQTRGKLFF
>.|TRBV5-1|TRBJ1-6|.
TGCGCCAGCAGCTTGGGTAATTGGGGAATCAGTTCACCCCTCCACTTT
CASSLGNWGISSPLHF
>.|TRBV7-3|TRBJ2-1|.
TGTGCCAGCAGCTTAATGGCAGGGGAGTTCAATGAGCAGTTCTTC
CASSLMAGEFNEQFF
>.|TRBV5-1|TRBJ2-3|TRBD2
TGCGCCAGCAGCCGGGCGGCTAGCGGGGGCCGATTTGCAGATACGCAGTATTTT
CASSRAASGGRFADTQYF
>once|TRBV4-1|TRBJ1-1|.
TGCGCCAGCAGCCAAGAAAGGACCCACGCTGAAGCTTTCTTT
CASSQERTHAEAFF
>.|TRBV11-2|TRBJ2-7|.
TGTGCCAGCAGCCCCACCCCCCCCTACGAGCAGTACTTC
CASSPTPPYEQYF
>.|TRBV6-5|TRBJ2-5|.
TGTGCCAGCAGTTACCTCCCGGGGGTAGAGACCCAGTACTTC
CASSYLPGVETQYF
>.|TRBV6-1|TRBJ1-3|.
TGTGCCAGCAGCCAGGGAGGACTAGCTGGAAACACCATATATTTT
CASSQGGLAGNTIYF
>.|TRBV27|TRBJ2-3|.
TGTGCCAGCAGTTTAGCTCCACAGGGCATCGGCACAGATACGCAGTATTTT
CASSLAPQGIGTDTQYF
>.|TRBV18|TRBJ1-2|.
TGTGCCAGCTCACCAGGCGAGACAGGCCTTAGTCACAACACCTTC
CASSPGETGLSHNTF
>.|TRBV19|TRBJ2-3|.
TGTGCCAGTAGTAGCGGGGGCAAAAGTTGGGCAGATACGCAGTATTTT
CASSSGGKSWADTQYF
>.|TRBV25-1|TRBJ1-5|.
TGTGCCAGCAGCCCCATGGGAGGGTTTGGTCAGCCCCAGCATTTT
CASSPMGGFGQPQHF
>.|TRBV5-1|TRBJ1-1|TRBD1
TGCGCCAGCAGCCTTTTTACAGGGGGCTCGGTTGTCACTGAAGCTTTCTTT
CASSLFTGGSVVTEAFF
>.|TRBV11-1|TRBJ2-4|.
TGTGCCAGCAGCTTATCGGCTGACAAAAACATTCAGTACTTC
CASSLSADKNIQYF
>.|TRBV6-6|TRBJ2-5|.
TGTGCCAGCAGTTATGGACATCAAGAGACCCAGTACTTC
CASSYGHQETQYF
>few|TRBV19|TRBJ1-1|.
TGTGCCAGTAGTATAGAGGGGACGCGGACTGAAGCTTTCTTT
CASSIEGTRTEAFF
>.|TRBV6-5|TRBJ1-6|TRBD1
TGTGCCAGCAGTTACGGGGCAGGGGGAAATTCACCCCTCCACTTT
CASSYGAGGNSPLHF
>.|TRBV7-9|TRBJ1-2|.
TGTGCCAGCAGCTACGACAGCTATGGCTACACCTTC
CASSYDSYGYTF
>.|TRBV13|TRBJ1-1|.
TGTGCCAGCAGCTTATATAGGGACGCCGGTGAAGCTTTCTTT
CASSLYRDAGEAFF
>.|TRBV7-3|TRBJ2-2|.
TGTGCCAGCAGCTTATCCGGGGCCACCGGGGAGCTGTTTTTT
CASSLSGATGELFF
>once|TRBV4-1|TRBJ2-3|TRBD2
TGCGCCAGCAGCCAAGACGGGCTAGCGGGGCAGTATTTT
CASSQDGLAGQYF
>.|TRBV6-1|TRBJ1-5|.
TGTGCCAGCAGTGCGACCATATTCGGGGACGGAATAAATCAGCCCCAGCATTTT
CASSATIFGDGINQPQHF
>.|TRBV7-9|TRBJ1-4|.
TGTGCCAGCAGCCAACCGGGACGGGGAGAAAAACTGTTTTTT
CASSQPGRGEKLFF
>.|TRBV5-4|TRBJ2-7|.
TGTGCCAGCAGCCCCCTTGCGGACGGATACTACGAGCAGTACTTC
CASSPLADGYYEQYF
>.|TRBV4-1|TRBJ2-2|TRBD2
TGCGCCAGCAGCCAAGGCCTAGCGGGAGGTACCACCGGGGAGCTGTTTTTT
CASSQGLAGGTTGELFF
>.|TRBV7-2|TRBJ1-1|.
TGTGCCAGCAGCCCAAAAGCTGAAGCTTTCTTT
CASSPKAEAFF
>.|TRBV18|TRBJ2-1|.
TGTGCCAGCTCCCCATTAGGCAGCCCAGGGAATGAGCAGTTCTTC
CASSPLGSPGNEQFF
>.|TRBV11-2|TRBJ1-5|.
TGTGCCAGCAGCCTGGGGCAGGGGTCGAGCAATCAGCCCCAGCATTTT
CASSLGQGSSNQPQHF
>.|TRBV10-3|TRBJ2-7|TRBD1
TGTGCCAGCAGACAGGGACATAACGAGCAGTACTTC
CASRQGHNEQYF
>.|TRBV19|TRBJ1-5|.
TGTGCCAGTAGTAAGTTGGACAGCAATCAGCCCCAGCATTTT
CASSKLDSNQPQHF
>.|TRBV4-1|TRBJ2-7|TRBD2
TGCGCCAGCAGCCTGTTCGGGACTAGCGGGGGGTACGAGCAGTACTTC
CASSLFGTSGGYEQYF
>.|TRBV5-1|TRBJ2-5|TRBD2
TGCGCCAGCAGCTTGGGCCCTAGCGGGCCCGAAGAGACCCAGTACTTC
CASSLGPSGPEETQYF
>.|TRBV7-3|TRBJ2-5|TRBD2
TGTGCCAGCAGCCCAGGACTAGCGGAACAAGAGACCCAGTACTTC
CASSPGLAEQETQYF
>.|TRBV7-9|TRBJ1-4|.
TGTGCCAGCAGCAATGGGGTCATAACTAATGAAAAACTGTTTTTT
CASSNGVITNEKLFF
>once|TRBV29-1|TRBJ2-1|.
TGCAGCGTTGAAGATCGGAAAAGGGCCTACAATGAGCAGTTCTTC
CSVEDRKRAYNEQFF
>.|TRBV9|TRBJ1-6|TRBD1
TGTGCCAGCAGCGCCAACAGGGGAGAGGGGAGTTCACCCCTCCACTTT
CASSANRGEGSSPLHF
>.|TRBV5-6|TRBJ1-2|.
TGTGCCAGCAGCTTTAGACTCGGGACTTATGGCTACACCTTC
CASSFRLGTYGYTF
>.|TRBV2|TRBJ2-7|TRBD2
TGTGCCAGCACCACCTCAGGGACTAGCGGGACCTTC
CASTTSGTSGTF
>.|TRBV5-5|TRBJ1-2|.
TGTGCCAGCAGCTTGGGCAGTAACTATGGCTACACCTTC
CASSLGSNYGYTF
>.|TRBV29-1|TRBJ2-2|.
TGCAGCGTCCGGTCGGGGGAGGACACCGGGGAGCTGTTTTTT
CSVRSGEDTGELFF
>.|TRBV7-9|TRBJ2-2|TRBD1
TGTGCCAGCAGCTCACAGGGGGGAGCCGGGGAGCTGTTTTTT
CASSSQGGAGELFF
>.|TRBV18|TRBJ2-3|TRBD2
TGTGCCAGCTCGGGGAGCGGGGCTAGCACAGATACGCAGTATTTT
CASSGSGASTDTQYF
>few|TRBV19|TRBJ2-2|TRBD2
TGTGCCAGTAGTATATCAAGCGGGGCGACCGGGGAGCTGTTTTTT
CASSISSGATGELFF
>once|TRBV11-3|TRBJ2-5|TRBD1
TGTGCCAGCAGCTTAGGATTCGGACAGGGGTTCTCGGCCCAGTACTTC
CASSLGFGQGFSAQYF
>.|TRBV6-5|TRBJ2-1|.
TGTGCCAGCATCCCCGACCGGAGGAGAAGCAATGAGCAGTTCTTC
CASIPDRRRSNEQFF
>.|TRBV19|TRBJ1-1|.
TGTGCCAGTAGCCCCGGTGTGGACAGACCGAACACTGAAGCTTTCTTT
CASSPGVDRPNTEAFF
>.|TRBV4-2|TRBJ2-1|TRBD1
TGTGCCAGCAGCAACGGACAGGCCTACAATGAGCAGTTCTTC
CASSNGQAYNEQFF
>.|TRBV7-7|TRBJ2-5|.
TGTGCTAGCAGCTTAGACAGTCCGGGGACCCAGTACTTC
CASSLDSPGTQYF
>.|TRBV5-6|TRBJ2-1|TRBD2
TGTGCCAGCAGCAAGGGACTAGCCTCCTACAATGAGCAGTTCTTC
CASSKGLASYNEQFF
>.|TRBV5-6|TRBJ2-1|.
TGTGCCAGCAGCTTTGAGAGGGGGGGCTGGAATGAGCAGTTCTTC
CASSFERGGWNEQFF
>.|TRBV27|TRBJ1-4|.
TGTGCCAGCAGTCCCGGACAGCCGGGGGATGAAAAACTGTTTTTT
CASSPGQPGDEKLFF
>once|TRBV6-1|TRBJ2-7|.
TGTGCCAGCAGGTTCGGACAGTCCTACGAGCAGTACTTC
CASRFGQSYEQYF
>.|TRBV16|TRBJ2-3|TRBD2
TGTGCCAGCAGCCCGTTAGCGGGACTTCGGAATACGCAGTATTTT
CASSPLAGLRNTQYF
>once|TRBV15|TRBJ2-1|.
TGTGCCACCAGCAGGGCTGGGGCACGTTACAATGAGCAGTTCTTC
CATSRAGARYNEQFF
>.|TRBV7-2|TRBJ2-3|.
TGTGCCAGCAGCTCCCCGCCGGGCGGCACAGATACGCAGTATTTT
CASSSPPGGTDTQYF
>.|TRBV7-9|TRBJ2-7|.
TGTGCCAGCAGCTTAAGGACGGATTACGAGCAGTACTTC
CASSLRTDYEQYF
>once|TRBV7-9|TRBJ2-3|.
TGTGCCAGCAGCTTGTCCCACGGTGATACGCAGTATTTT
CASSLSHGDTQYF
>.|TRBV7-2|TRBJ2-2|TRBD2
TGTGCCAGCAGCGAACTAGCGGGACACACCGGGGAGCTGTTTTTT
CASSELAGHTGELFF